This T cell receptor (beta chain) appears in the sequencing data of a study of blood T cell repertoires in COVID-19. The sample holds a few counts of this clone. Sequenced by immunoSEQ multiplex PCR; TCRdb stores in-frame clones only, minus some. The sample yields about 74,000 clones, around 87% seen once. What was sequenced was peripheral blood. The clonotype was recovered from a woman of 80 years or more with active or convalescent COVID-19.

CDR3 coding DNA: TGTGCCAGCAGGGTGCTAGCGGGGGGGAATGAGCAGTTCTTC. It codes for CASRVLAGGNEQFF. V and J are TRBV6-5 and TRBJ2-1, with 12 positions matching TRBD2. The ends lost 6 bases at V and 7 bases at J; junction bases unmatched: 4. Germline CDR1 and CDR2: MNHEY and SVGAGI. This CDR3 is 14 amino acids long.